A single sample is the source of the 6 T cell receptor beta chains below, sequenced in a study of T cells after yellow fever vaccination. From the 5' RACE reads, TCRdb called clonotypes with MiXCR, one entry per CDR3 protein. The table has hundreds of thousands of distinct CDR3 sequences, 3.6% seen once; the top ten hold about a quarter. The sample in question was PBMCs, obtained on the day of the yellow fever booster vaccination. The receptors shown here come from a man younger than 35 who received the YFV17D yellow fever vaccine.

This clonotype turned up a few times. The chain has TRBV5-1 and TRBJ2-2; 9 bases match TRBD1. Germline trimming cut 2 bases from V and 5 bases from J; bases unmatched to any gene: 7. The CDR3 covers 16 residues. The germline gives CDR1 SGHRS, CDR2 YFSETQ. The CDR3 bases are TGCGCCAGCAGCTTACTGGACAGGGGTCAAACCGGGGAGCTGTTTTTT. Amino acid sequence: CASSLLDRGQTGELFF.

CDR3 loop: CASSLDGGPPGEQYF. CDR3 DNA sequence: TGCGCCAGCAGCTTGGATGGGGGGCCCCCCGGCGAGCAGTACTTC. This chain links TRBV5-1 with TRBJ2-7; D might be TRBD1 or TRBD2, each matching 6 bases. This CDR3 contains 15 residues. Germline V gives CDR1 SGHRS, CDR2 YFSETQ. Trimming shortened V by 0 bases and J by 6 bases, and 16 bases separated the two germline ends.

This clonotype was found many times. The chain has TRBV6-1 and TRBJ2-2, with TRBD1 matching over 9 bases. CDR1 MNHNS and CDR2 SASEGT come from the germline V gene. The CDR3 spans 17 residues. The trim removed 5 bases at V and 6 bases at J, leaving 13 bases unmatched. The CDR3 sequence: CASSYRMGTGYPGELFF. CDR3 coding DNA: TGTGCCAGCAGTTATCGTATGGGGACAGGGTATCCCGGGGAGCTGTTTTTT.

In this sample, this clonotype turned up a few times. The rearrangement links TRBV3-1 to TRBJ2-1; D is possibly TRBD2 (5 bases). Looked up from germline, CDR1 is LGHDT and CDR2 is YNNKEL (reference sequence). This CDR3 has 16 amino acids. V dropped 0 bases and J dropped 4 bases, with 13 bases sitting between them. CDR3 loop: CASSQDIGRGYNEQFF. CDR3 DNA sequence: TGTGCCAGCAGCCAAGATATTGGCCGGGGATACAATGAGCAGTTCTTC.

In its sample, this clonotype was seen a few times. This chain joins TRBV18 and TRBJ1-5, with a possible D match to TRBD1 (5 bases). Germline loops: CDR1 KGHSH, CDR2 LQKENI. Trimming took 3 bases from V and 1 from J, leaving 13 bases between them. The CDR3 runs 16 residues. CDR3 nucleotides: TGTGCCAGCTCACCTTCCTTGGGGGTAAGCAATCAGCCCCAGCATTTT. Its translation is CASSPSLGVSNQPQHF.

This clonotype has more than one count but fewer than ten. This chain links TRBV5-1 with TRBJ2-1; D gene ambiguous. Germline CDR1 reads SGHRS; CDR2 reads YFSETQ. CDR3 size: 9 residues. Trimming pared 5 bases from V and 12 bases from J, leaving 6 bases between. CDR3 in DNA: TGCGCCAGCAGAGGACCGCAGTTCTTC. Translation gives CASRGPQFF.